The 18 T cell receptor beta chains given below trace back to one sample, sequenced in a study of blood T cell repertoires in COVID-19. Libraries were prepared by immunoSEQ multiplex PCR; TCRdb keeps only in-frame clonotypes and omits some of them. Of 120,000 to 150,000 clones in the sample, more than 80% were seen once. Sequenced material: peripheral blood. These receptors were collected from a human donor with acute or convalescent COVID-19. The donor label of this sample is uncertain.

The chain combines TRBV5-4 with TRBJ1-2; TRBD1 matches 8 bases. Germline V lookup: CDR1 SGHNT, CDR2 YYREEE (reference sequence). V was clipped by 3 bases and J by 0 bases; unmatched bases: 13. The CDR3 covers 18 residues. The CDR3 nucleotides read TGTGCCAGCAGCTGGACAGGGATGGTAAGGCGGTCTAACTATGGCTACACCTTC. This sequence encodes CASSWTGMVRRSNYGYTF.

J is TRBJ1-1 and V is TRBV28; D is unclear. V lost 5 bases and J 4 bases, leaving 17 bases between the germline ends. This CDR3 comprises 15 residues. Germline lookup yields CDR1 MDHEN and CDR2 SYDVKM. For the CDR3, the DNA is TGTGCCAGCAGTCTTGGCCGCGGTACGGGCACTGAAGCTTTCTTT. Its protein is CASSLGRGTGTEAFF.

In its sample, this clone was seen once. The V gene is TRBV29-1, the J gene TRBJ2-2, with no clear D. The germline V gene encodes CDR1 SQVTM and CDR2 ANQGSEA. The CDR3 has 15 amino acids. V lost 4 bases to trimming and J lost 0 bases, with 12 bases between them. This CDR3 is CSVAGGPANTGELFF. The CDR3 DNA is TGCAGCGTTGCTGGTGGGCCAGCGAACACCGGGGAGCTGTTTTTT.

In DNA form, the CDR3 reads TGTGCCAGCAGTGAGATTTCAGGGGGCGCAGGTTCCGGGGAGCTGTTTTTT. Amino acids: CASSEISGGAGSGELFF. This sequence joins TRBV6-1 and TRBJ2-2; 8 bases are a match to TRBD1. The V segment lost 3 bases and the J segment 6 bases; nucleotides outside the gene matches: 12. Germline V CDR1 and CDR2: MNHNS, SASEGT. The CDR3 is 17 residues long.

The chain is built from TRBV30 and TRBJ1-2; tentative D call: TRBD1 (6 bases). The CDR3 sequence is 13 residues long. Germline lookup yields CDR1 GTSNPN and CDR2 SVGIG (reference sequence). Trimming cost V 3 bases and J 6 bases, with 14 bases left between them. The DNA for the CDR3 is TGTGCCTGGAGGACTCCAGGGGTACATGGCTACACCTTC. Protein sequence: CAWRTPGVHGYTF.

CDR3 nucleotide sequence: TGTGCCAGCAGTGAAGGAGTCTTGGCGGCAGATACGCAGTATTTT. Its protein is CASSEGVLAADTQYF. The chain links TRBV2 to TRBJ2-3; D is undetermined. CDR1 is SNHLY and CDR2 is FYNNEI in the germline V gene. The CDR3 is 15 residues long. V was clipped by 1 base and J by 4 bases, with 12 bases between them.

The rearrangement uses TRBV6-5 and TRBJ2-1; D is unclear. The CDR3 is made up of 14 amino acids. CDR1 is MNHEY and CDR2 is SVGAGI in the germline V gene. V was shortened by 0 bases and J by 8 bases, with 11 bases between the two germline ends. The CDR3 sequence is CASSYSVSGDEQFF. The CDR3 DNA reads TGTGCCAGCAGTTACTCGGTCAGTGGAGATGAGCAGTTCTTC.

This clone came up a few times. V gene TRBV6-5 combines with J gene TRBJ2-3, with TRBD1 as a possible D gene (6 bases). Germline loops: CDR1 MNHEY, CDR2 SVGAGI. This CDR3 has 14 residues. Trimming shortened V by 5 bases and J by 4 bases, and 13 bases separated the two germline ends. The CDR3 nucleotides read TGTGCCAGCAGTATACAGGGAATAGCAGATACGCAGTATTTT. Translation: CASSIQGIADTQYF.

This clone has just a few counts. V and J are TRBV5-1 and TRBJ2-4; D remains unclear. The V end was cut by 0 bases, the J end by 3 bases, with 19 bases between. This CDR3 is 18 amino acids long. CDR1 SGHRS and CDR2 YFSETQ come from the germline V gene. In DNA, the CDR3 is TGCGCCAGCAGCTTGGGAGGTCGTATTCAAGTTGGCAAAAACATTCAGTACTTC. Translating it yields CASSLGGRIQVGKNIQYF.

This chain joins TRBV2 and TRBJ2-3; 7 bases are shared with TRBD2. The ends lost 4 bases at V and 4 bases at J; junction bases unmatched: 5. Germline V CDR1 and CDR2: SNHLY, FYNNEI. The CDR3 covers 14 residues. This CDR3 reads CASSVEGRADTQYF. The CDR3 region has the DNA TGTGCCAGCAGTGTAGAGGGGAGGGCAGATACGCAGTATTTT. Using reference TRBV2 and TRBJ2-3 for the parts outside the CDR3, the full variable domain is EPEVTQTPSHQVTQMGQEVILRCVPISNHLYFYWYRQILGQKVEFLVSFYNNEISEKSEIFDDQFSVERPDGSNFTLKIRSTKLEDSAMYFCASSVEGRADTQYFGPGTRLTVL.

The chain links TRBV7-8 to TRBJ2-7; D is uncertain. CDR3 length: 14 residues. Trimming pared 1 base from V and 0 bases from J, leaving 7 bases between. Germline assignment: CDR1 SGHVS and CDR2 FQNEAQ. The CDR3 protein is CASSLVASSYEQYV. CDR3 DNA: TGTGCCAGCAGCTTAGTTGCGAGCTCCTACGAGCAGTACGTC.

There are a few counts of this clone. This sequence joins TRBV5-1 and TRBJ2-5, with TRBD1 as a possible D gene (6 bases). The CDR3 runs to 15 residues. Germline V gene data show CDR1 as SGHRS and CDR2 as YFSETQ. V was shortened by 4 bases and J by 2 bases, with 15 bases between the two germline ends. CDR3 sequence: CASSRTGQPQETQYF. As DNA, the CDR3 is TGCGCCAGCAGCCGAACAGGACAGCCACAAGAGACCCAGTACTTC.

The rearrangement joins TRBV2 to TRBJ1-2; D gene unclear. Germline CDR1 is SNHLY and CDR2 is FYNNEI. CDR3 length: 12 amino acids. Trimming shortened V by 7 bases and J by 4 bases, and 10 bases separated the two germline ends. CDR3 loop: CASNGDLYGYTF. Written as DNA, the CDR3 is TGTGCCAGCAACGGAGACCTCTATGGCTACACCTTC. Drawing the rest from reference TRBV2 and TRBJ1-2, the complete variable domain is EPEVTQTPSHQVTQMGQEVILRCVPISNHLYFYWYRQILGQKVEFLVSFYNNEISEKSEIFDDQFSVERPDGSNFTLKIRSTKLEDSAMYFCASNGDLYGYTFGSGTRLTVV.

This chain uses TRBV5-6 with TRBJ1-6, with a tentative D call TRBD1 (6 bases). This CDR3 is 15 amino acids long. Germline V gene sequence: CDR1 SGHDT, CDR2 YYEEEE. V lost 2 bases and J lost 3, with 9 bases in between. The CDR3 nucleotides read TGTGCCAGCAGCTTCCGACAGGACTATAATTCACCCCTCCACTTT. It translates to CASSFRQDYNSPLHF.

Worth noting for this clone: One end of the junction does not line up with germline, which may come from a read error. The CDR3 reads CASSFDRGSEAFF. CDR3 DNA sequence: TGTGCTAGCAGCTTCGACAGGGGTAGTGAAGCTTTCTTT. This chain joins TRBV7-7 and TRBJ1-1; 8 nucleotides agree with TRBD1. Germline V lookup: CDR1 SSHAT, CDR2 FNYEAQ (reference sequence). This CDR3 has 13 residues.

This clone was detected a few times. CDR3 bases: TGTGCCAGCAGCTTGGCCGGCGGGGGAACTAATGAAAAACTGTTTTTT. It specifies CASSLAGGGTNEKLFF. The chain joins TRBV5-4 to TRBJ1-4, with D maybe TRBD1 (5 bases). The CDR3 totals 16 residues. V was pared by 0 bases and J by 1 base, with 10 bases between. Germline V CDR1 and CDR2: SGHNT, YYREEE (reference sequence).

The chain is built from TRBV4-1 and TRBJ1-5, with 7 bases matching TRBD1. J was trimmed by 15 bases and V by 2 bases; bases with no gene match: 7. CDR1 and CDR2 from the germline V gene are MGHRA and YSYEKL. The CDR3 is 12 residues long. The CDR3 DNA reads TGCGCCAGCAGCCAACCCCCGGGACAGCTGCATTTT. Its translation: CASSQPPGQLHF.

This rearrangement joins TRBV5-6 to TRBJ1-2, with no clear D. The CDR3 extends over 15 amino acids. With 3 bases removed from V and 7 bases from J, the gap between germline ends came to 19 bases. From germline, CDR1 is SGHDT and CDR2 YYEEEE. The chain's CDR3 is CASSSLQIDLFGYTF. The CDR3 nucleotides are TGTGCCAGCAGCTCTTTACAGATAGACCTGTTTGGCTACACCTTC.